This is a list of T cell receptor beta chains from one sample in a study of long-term antiretroviral therapy in people with HIV. Method: immunoSEQ multiplex PCR; TCRdb's copy keeps in-frame clones and lacks some. The table has some 17,000 clones, around four fifths seen once; the top ten hold 6.5% to 8.5%. Sample: unsorted PBMCs, taken 0.1 years after starting antiretroviral therapy. Receptor source: a man aged 18 to 35 with HIV. CDR3s include the opening cysteine and the closing phenylalanine or tryptophan. D genes are given only for firm matches. Only some rows state a clone size, as once, few, many or a class for expanded clones.

len: 16
v_gene: TRBV4-3
d_gene: NA
j_gene: TRBJ1-3
abundance: NA
CDR3aa: CASSQGTQSSGNTIYF
CDR3nt: TGCGCCAGCAGCCAAGGGACTCAGAGCTCTGGAAACACCATATATTTT

len: 15
v_gene: TRBV5-1
d_gene: TRBD1
j_gene: TRBJ2-7
abundance: NA
CDR3aa: CASRIGQGSSYEQYF
CDR3nt: TGCGCCAGCAGAATTGGACAGGGGAGCTCCTACGAGCAGTACTTC

len: 11
v_gene: TRBV20-1
d_gene: NA
j_gene: TRBJ2-3
abundance: NA
CDR3aa: CSARFFDTQYF
CDR3nt: TGCAGTGCTAGATTTTTCGATACGCAGTATTTT

len: 13
v_gene: TRBV19
d_gene: TRBD2
j_gene: TRBJ2-1
abundance: NA
CDR3aa: CASLGLAGNEQFF
CDR3nt: TGTGCCAGCCTGGGACTAGCGGGCAATGAGCAGTTCTTC

len: 17
v_gene: TRBV4-3
d_gene: TRBD2
j_gene: TRBJ2-7
abundance: NA
CDR3aa: CASSQGSGGNSAYEQYF
CDR3nt: TGCGCCAGCAGCCAAGGTAGCGGGGGTAACTCCGCTTACGAGCAGTACTTC

len: 12
v_gene: TRBV7-9
d_gene: NA
j_gene: TRBJ2-1
abundance: few
CDR3aa: CASSPTDIQQFF
CDR3nt: TGTGCCAGCAGCCCGACGGACATCCAGCAGTTCTTC

len: 15
v_gene: TRBV5-1
d_gene: NA
j_gene: TRBJ2-7
abundance: NA
CDR3aa: CASSFLETPTYEQYF
CDR3nt: TGCGCCAGCAGCTTCCTAGAGACACCAACCTACGAGCAGTACTTC

len: 12
v_gene: TRBV29-1
d_gene: TRBD1
j_gene: TRBJ2-2
abundance: NA
CDR3aa: CSVQGATGELFF
CDR3nt: TGCAGCGTACAGGGGGCCACCGGGGAGCTGTTTTTT

len: 13
v_gene: TRBV5-4
d_gene: NA
j_gene: TRBJ1-2
abundance: few
CDR3aa: CASSLEAAYGYTF
CDR3nt: TGTGCCAGCAGCTTGGAGGCGGCCTATGGCTACACCTTC

len: 16
v_gene: TRBV7-9
d_gene: TRBD1
j_gene: TRBJ1-6
abundance: few
CDR3aa: CASSLGWAGGGSPLHF
CDR3nt: TGTGCCAGCAGCTTAGGGTGGGCAGGGGGAGGATCACCCCTCCACTTT

len: 13
v_gene: TRBV30
d_gene: NA
j_gene: TRBJ2-7
abundance: NA
CDR3aa: CAWTARTPGEQYF
CDR3nt: TGTGCCTGGACTGCAAGGACTCCTGGGGAGCAGTACTTC

len: 14
v_gene: TRBV28
d_gene: TRBD2
j_gene: TRBJ2-2
abundance: NA
CDR3aa: CASRLAGFTGELFF
CDR3nt: TGTGCCAGCAGGCTAGCGGGATTTACCGGGGAGCTGTTTTTT

len: 14
v_gene: TRBV7-9
d_gene: NA
j_gene: TRBJ2-5
abundance: NA
CDR3aa: CASSQLDFQETQYF
CDR3nt: TGTGCCAGCAGCCAACTAGATTTCCAAGAGACCCAGTACTTC

len: 13
v_gene: TRBV13
d_gene: TRBD2
j_gene: TRBJ2-1
abundance: NA
CDR3aa: CASSYGLVGEQFF
CDR3nt: TGTGCCAGCAGCTACGGACTAGTAGGTGAGCAGTTCTTC

len: 13
v_gene: TRBV7-9
d_gene: NA
j_gene: TRBJ2-5
abundance: once
CDR3aa: CASSPDGEETQYF
CDR3nt: TGTGCCAGCAGCCCTGACGGAGAAGAGACCCAGTACTTC

len: 16
v_gene: TRBV4-1
d_gene: TRBD1
j_gene: TRBJ2-7
abundance: NA
CDR3aa: CASSAGEGTGWYEQYF
CDR3nt: TGCGCCAGCAGCGCGGGGGAGGGGACAGGGTGGTACGAGCAGTACTTC

len: 14
v_gene: TRBV13
d_gene: NA
j_gene: TRBJ2-4
abundance: NA
CDR3aa: CASSLAGDTGVQYF
CDR3nt: TGTGCCAGCAGCTTGGCCGGGGACACGGGGGTTCAGTACTTC

len: 12
v_gene: TRBV6-1
d_gene: NA
j_gene: TRBJ1-1
abundance: NA
CDR3aa: CASSVSYTEAFF
CDR3nt: TGTGCCAGCAGTGTCAGTTACACTGAAGCTTTCTTT

len: 13
v_gene: TRBV6-1
d_gene: NA
j_gene: TRBJ1-4
abundance: NA
CDR3aa: CASSGEGDEKLFF
CDR3nt: TGTGCCAGCAGTGGCGAAGGTGATGAAAAACTGTTTTTT

len: 15
v_gene: TRBV9
d_gene: NA
j_gene: TRBJ2-2
abundance: NA
CDR3aa: CASSVGVSTVGELFF
CDR3nt: TGTGCCAGCAGCGTAGGTGTTAGCACGGTCGGGGAGCTGTTTTTT

len: 15
v_gene: TRBV7-9
d_gene: NA
j_gene: TRBJ1-6
abundance: NA
CDR3aa: CASSLVAQFGSPLHF
CDR3nt: TGTGCCAGCAGCTTAGTTGCCCAGTTCGGTTCACCTCTCCACTTT

len: 12
v_gene: TRBV6-5
d_gene: NA
j_gene: TRBJ2-7
abundance: NA
CDR3aa: CASSPRDYEQYF
CDR3nt: TGTGCCAGCAGCCCCCGGGACTACGAGCAGTACTTC

len: 14
v_gene: TRBV6-6
d_gene: NA
j_gene: TRBJ1-1
abundance: NA
CDR3aa: CASSVPGLNTEAFF
CDR3nt: TGTGCCAGCAGTGTCCCGGGCTTGAACACTGAAGCTTTCTTT

len: 13
v_gene: TRBV7-9
d_gene: NA
j_gene: TRBJ2-7
abundance: NA
CDR3aa: CASSPAEAYEQYF
CDR3nt: TGTGCCAGCAGCCCCGCAGAGGCCTACGAGCAGTACTTC

len: 15
v_gene: TRBV18
d_gene: TRBD1
j_gene: TRBJ2-7
abundance: NA
CDR3aa: CASSPPYRGSGEQYF
CDR3nt: TGTGCCAGCTCACCACCTTACAGGGGTTCTGGCGAGCAGTACTTC

len: 13
v_gene: TRBV6-6
d_gene: NA
j_gene: TRBJ1-4
abundance: NA
CDR3aa: CASSYTLGAKLFF
CDR3nt: TGTGCCAGCAGTTACACCCTAGGGGCCAAACTGTTTTTT

len: 14
v_gene: TRBV7-9
d_gene: TRBD1
j_gene: TRBJ1-1
abundance: NA
CDR3aa: CASSLRGFGTEAFF
CDR3nt: TGTGCCAGCAGCCTCAGGGGGTTCGGGACTGAAGCTTTCTTT

len: 13
v_gene: TRBV4-2
d_gene: NA
j_gene: TRBJ1-1
abundance: NA
CDR3aa: CASSQGQGLEAFF
CDR3nt: TGTGCCAGCAGCCAAGGGCAGGGCCTTGAAGCTTTCTTT

len: 12
v_gene: TRBV18
d_gene: NA
j_gene: TRBJ2-3
abundance: NA
CDR3aa: CASSQIPDTQYF
CDR3nt: TGTGCCAGCTCCCAAATACCAGATACGCAGTATTTT

len: 13
v_gene: TRBV9
d_gene: TRBD2
j_gene: TRBJ2-7
abundance: once
CDR3aa: CASSVGGGDEQYF
CDR3nt: TGTGCCAGCAGCGTAGGCGGGGGGGACGAGCAGTACTTC

len: 15
v_gene: TRBV5-4
d_gene: TRBD1
j_gene: TRBJ2-1
abundance: NA
CDR3aa: CASSKQGTNYNEQFF
CDR3nt: TGTGCCAGCAGCAAACAGGGGACGAACTACAATGAGCAGTTCTTC

len: 16
v_gene: TRBV5-5
d_gene: NA
j_gene: TRBJ1-5
abundance: NA
CDR3aa: CASSLASGQPQMPQHF
CDR3nt: TGTGCCAGCAGCTTGGCGTCGGGGCAGCCCCAGATGCCCCAGCATTTT

len: 15
v_gene: TRBV6-5
d_gene: TRBD1
j_gene: TRBJ1-2
abundance: NA
CDR3aa: CASSYLGQGASGYTF
CDR3nt: TGTGCCAGCAGTTACCTCGGACAGGGGGCTTCTGGCTACACCTTC

len: 14
v_gene: TRBV5-5
d_gene: TRBD2
j_gene: TRBJ2-1
abundance: NA
CDR3aa: CASSTGAGLNEQFF
CDR3nt: TGTGCCAGCAGCACCGGAGCGGGGCTGAATGAGCAGTTCTTC

len: 14
v_gene: TRBV5-1
d_gene: NA
j_gene: TRBJ1-2
abundance: NA
CDR3aa: CASSPKTQWKGYTF
CDR3nt: TGCGCCAGCAGCCCTAAGACCCAATGGAAGGGCTACACCTTC

len: 13
v_gene: TRBV5-6
d_gene: TRBD1
j_gene: TRBJ1-2
abundance: NA
CDR3aa: CASSRDRAYGYTF
CDR3nt: TGTGCCAGCAGCCGGGACAGGGCGTATGGCTACACCTTC

len: 16
v_gene: TRBV27
d_gene: NA
j_gene: TRBJ2-7
abundance: once
CDR3aa: CASSTTAGAPGAEQYF
CDR3nt: TGTGCCAGCAGCACCACAGCTGGGGCCCCAGGGGCCGAGCAGTACTTC

len: 12
v_gene: TRBV2
d_gene: NA
j_gene: TRBJ2-7
abundance: NA
CDR3aa: CASSPPRDEQYF
CDR3nt: TGTGCCAGCAGTCCACCCAGGGACGAGCAGTACTTC

len: 15
v_gene: TRBV7-6
d_gene: NA
j_gene: TRBJ1-1
abundance: NA
CDR3aa: CASSPYGLMNTEAFF
CDR3nt: TGTGCCAGCAGCCCCTACGGACTGATGAACACTGAAGCTTTCTTT

len: 15
v_gene: TRBV7-2
d_gene: NA
j_gene: TRBJ2-7
abundance: NA
CDR3aa: CASSRGGGRDYEQYF
CDR3nt: TGTGCCAGCAGCCGTGGGGGGGGCAGGGACTACGAGCAGTACTTC

len: 14
v_gene: TRBV6-5
d_gene: NA
j_gene: TRBJ1-6
abundance: NA
CDR3aa: CAGSSASYNSPLHF
CDR3nt: TGTGCCGGGTCGAGCGCCAGCTATAATTCACCCCTCCACTTT

len: 14
v_gene: TRBV27
d_gene: NA
j_gene: TRBJ1-2
abundance: NA
CDR3aa: CASSFGGSNYGYTF
CDR3nt: TGTGCCAGCAGTTTCGGGGGATCTAACTATGGCTACACCTTC